The sample holds many counts of the clone carrying this TCR beta chain. The antigen is not known. V dropped 5 bases and J dropped 9; count of bases not matched to a gene: 13. This CDR3 comprises 14 residues. The germline V gene encodes CDR1 DFQATT and CDR2 SNEGSKA (reference sequence). The record originates from a study of early T cells in non-severe SARS-CoV-2 infection. Study at large: Sequencing of bulk RNA from unsorted whole blood was done, without chain pairing. Overall study results and limits: Anti-spike CD8 specificities were favored by VDJdb matching, whose results missed private and CD4 specificities.

Unique molecular identifier tags were affixed to discrete cDNA molecules. TCRdb independently ran MiXCR on the 5' RACE reads; one entry per CDR3 protein. The table has roughly 57,000 distinct CDR3 sequences, around 10% seen once; the top ten hold approximately 2.5%. The TCR sequence derives from an adult who was a healthcare worker with PCR-confirmed SARS-CoV-2 infection or an uninfected control (not recorded which). The source was whole blood, collected at baseline. The V gene is TRBV20-1, the J gene TRBJ2-1, with 7 bases fitting TRBD1. CDR3 amino acids: CSAAYATGPSEQFF. The CDR3 bases are TGCAGTGCTGCATACGCGACAGGGCCAAGTGAGCAGTTCTTC.